What follows describes a single T cell receptor (beta chain). This entry belongs to a study of identifying expanded T cells in peripheral blood. The data were produced by immunoSEQ multiplex PCR, yet TCRdb's version contains in-frame clones alone and is incomplete. The table has 70,000 to 95,000 clones, around 90% seen once; the top ten hold roughly 7.3%. The CDR3 is 15 amino acids. In germline, CDR1 is SNHLY, CDR2 FYNNEI. V was pared by 5 bases and J by 4 bases, with 6 bases of the junction left unmatched. Sequenced sample: blood. The receptor comes from a person aged 18 to 75 in good health. The chain carries TRBV2 and TRBJ2-3; 10 bases align to TRBD2. Written as DNA, the CDR3 is TGTGCCAGCAGTCCCACTAGCGGGGTGGCAGATACGCAGTATTTT. Residues: CASSPTSGVADTQYF.